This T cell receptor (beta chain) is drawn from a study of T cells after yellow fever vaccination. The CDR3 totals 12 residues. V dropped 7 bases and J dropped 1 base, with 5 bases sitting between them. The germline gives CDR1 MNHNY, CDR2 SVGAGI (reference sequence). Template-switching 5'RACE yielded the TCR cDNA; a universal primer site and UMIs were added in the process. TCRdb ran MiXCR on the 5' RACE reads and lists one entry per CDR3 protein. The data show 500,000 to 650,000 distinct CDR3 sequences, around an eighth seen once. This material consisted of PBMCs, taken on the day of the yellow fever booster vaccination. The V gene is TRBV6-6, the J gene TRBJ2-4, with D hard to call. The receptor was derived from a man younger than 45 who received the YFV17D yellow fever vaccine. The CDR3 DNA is TGTGCCAGCACACAGGCCAAAAACATTCAGTACTTC. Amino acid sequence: CASTQAKNIQYF.